This entry describes one T cell receptor beta chain. These data belong to a study of blood T cell repertoires in COVID-19. Across the whole study: In each case, the material was cDNA or gDNA derived from T cells, B-cell-depleted T cells, or PBMCs.

Germline V gene data show CDR1 as SGHRS and CDR2 as YFSETQ. The V gene end was trimmed by 3 bases and the J gene end by 3 bases; junction bases not matched to a gene: 5. The CDR3 sequence is 16 residues long. The method was immunoSEQ multiplex PCR; TCRdb's version includes in-frame clones alone and lacks a portion of them. This repertoire shows some 100,000 clones, roughly 85% found once; its top ten account for around 15%. The sequenced material came from peripheral blood. This clonotype was obtained from a human donor in a cohort sampled during active COVID-19. The chain has TRBV5-1 and TRBJ2-3, with 12 bases aligning to TRBD2. The CDR3 DNA reads as TGCGCCAGCAGCTCATCTAGCGGGAGGGGGACAGATACGCAGTATTTT. The encoded protein is CASSSSSGRGTDTQYF.